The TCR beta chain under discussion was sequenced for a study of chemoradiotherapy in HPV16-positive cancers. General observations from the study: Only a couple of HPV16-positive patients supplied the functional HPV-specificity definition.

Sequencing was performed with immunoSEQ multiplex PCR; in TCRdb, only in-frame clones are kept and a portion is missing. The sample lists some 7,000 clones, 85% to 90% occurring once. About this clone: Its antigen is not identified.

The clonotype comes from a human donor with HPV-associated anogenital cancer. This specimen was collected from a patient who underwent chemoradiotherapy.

CDR3 bases: TGTGCCAGCAGCTTGATAAACAGGGACGGGACCCAGTACTTC. It yields the protein CASSLINRDGTQYF. V and J are TRBV5-5 and TRBJ2-5; TRBD1 might be the D (6 bases). Germline lookup yields CDR1 SGHKS and CDR2 YYEKEE (reference sequence). CDR3 length equals 14 residues. The V end was cut by 1 base, the J end by 7 bases, with 14 bases between.